This TCR beta chain was sequenced in a study of blood T cells in healthy people across ages (dated by TCRdb to about 2015). General notes on the study: Template switching captured roughly one uniquely barcoded TCR beta cDNA molecule per two T cells in model experiments. To track age-related changes in TCR beta repertoire diversity, the study relied on deep sequencing normalized with unique cDNA molecular identifiers. The donors were split into four age groups: young (average 16 years), middle-aged (roughly 42), aged (roughly 68) and long-lived (about 74). To avoid experimental bias, donors of different ages were randomly spread across the sequencing lanes. The study analyzed two additional independent replicas of 1 million unique cDNA reads from the same blood draw for two donors, one aged 18 to 29 and one aged 80 or older.

Between the V and J ends, shortened by 5 bases and 1 base respectively, the junction contains 9 bases. CDR1 and CDR2 are drawn from the germline V gene: SGHTA, FQGNSA. From the cysteine through the phenylalanine, the CDR3 covers 15 amino acids. Of the read, only the CDR3 DNA is kept; its 45 bases are in frame from base 1. Libraries were built with 5' RACE. Sequencing took place on an Illumina HiSeq 2500. A second PCR of roughly 6 to 11 cycles was run with a J-beta primer mix and a sample-barcoded 5' primer. Each TCR beta cDNA molecule received a unique molecular identifier from a template-switch 5' adaptor carrying 12 random nucleotides. At least 2.5 million CDR3-containing paired-end reads were obtained from each sample. First-strand cDNA was synthesized from all RNA with the Mint cDNA synthesis kit, primed by a TRBC-specific oligonucleotide. Following uracil-DNA glycosylase treatment, all cDNA underwent a first 18-cycle PCR with the universal primers M1SS and BC2_uni_R. The paper's data handling went like this. Each sample was normalized by randomly selecting 1 million high-quality reads, each carrying a distinct molecular identifier. Reads sharing molecular identifiers were discarded rather than binned into consensus sequences. CDR3 identification, clonotype clustering and error correction used MiTCR with a Q25 quality threshold and the strictest error-elimination algorithm. Lower-bound total TCR beta diversity was estimated with a nonparametric unseen species model using Euler transformation. In-frame beta chains were kept once TCRdb had trimmed the public reads at Q25 with fastp and called clones with MiXCR. Rows with one shared CDR3 protein collapse into an entry with the most common genes and DNA. The V and J calls were determined by TCRdb, not by the authors. This sample gives hundreds of thousands of distinct CDR3 sequences in total; more than 55% of them show up just once. The ten largest clones add up to roughly 25% of the sample.

Overall results and qualifications from the work: As age increased, observed TCR beta diversity per million T cells dropped in a roughly linear way, and a significant reduction was already evident by age about 40. Compared with the aged group, more naive CD4+ T cells, fewer expanded clones and increased TCR diversity were shown by the long-lived group, suggesting age selection. Donor CMV infection status was unknown, potentially confounding age-related changes in expanded clonotypes. Total diversity estimates from one million sequenced T cells were considered lower bounds and underestimates. Because profiling used bulk unsorted PBMCs, naive and antigen-experienced compartments could not be compared conclusively. There was a strong correlation between observed TCR beta diversity and the percentage of naive T cells measured by flow cytometry.

Donors were 39 systemically healthy Caucasian individuals from Russia aged roughly 6 to 100 years. About 10 milliliters of peripheral blood were collected from each donor into EDTA-treated Vacutainer tubes. Ficoll-Paque density-gradient centrifugation was used to isolate PBMCs, with at least 6.5 million per sample. Total RNA, at least 6 micrograms per sample, was extracted from PBMCs with Trizol reagent. For every donor, an aliquot of PBMCs went through flow cytometry to measure the percentages of naive CD45RAhigh/CD27high T cells. On this clonotype itself: Its antigen remains unidentified. Base-call qualities are not available, and no considerably larger clone is one nucleotide away.

The source is a man between 40 and 49 years old in good health. Sequenced: blood. The chain is assembled from TRBV7-2 and TRBJ2-6; there is no confident call for the D gene. DNA sequence: TGTGCCAGCAGCCCCCCGAGGTCTGGGGCCAACGTCCTGACTTTC. This yields the protein CASSPPRSGANVLTF.